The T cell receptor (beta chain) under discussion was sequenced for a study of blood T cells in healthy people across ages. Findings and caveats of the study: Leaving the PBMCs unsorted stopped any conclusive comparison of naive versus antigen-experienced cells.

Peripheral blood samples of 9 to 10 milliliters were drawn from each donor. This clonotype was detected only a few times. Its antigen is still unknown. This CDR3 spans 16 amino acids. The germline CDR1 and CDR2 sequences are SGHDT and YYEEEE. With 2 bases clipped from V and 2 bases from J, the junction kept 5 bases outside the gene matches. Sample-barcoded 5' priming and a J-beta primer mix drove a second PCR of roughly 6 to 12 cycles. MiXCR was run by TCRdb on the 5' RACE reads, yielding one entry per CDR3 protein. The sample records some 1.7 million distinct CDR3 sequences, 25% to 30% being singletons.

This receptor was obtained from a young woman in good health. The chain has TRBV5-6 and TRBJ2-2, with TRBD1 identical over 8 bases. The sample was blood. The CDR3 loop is CASSFYRGINTGELFF. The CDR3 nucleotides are TGTGCCAGCAGCTTCTACAGGGGGATAAACACCGGGGAGCTGTTTTTT.